Reported below is one T cell receptor (beta chain). This specimen belongs to a study of blood T cell repertoires in COVID-19. Whole-study context: COVID-19 samples collected from the United States, Italy and Spain covered acute and convalescent phases. Sources were T cells, B-cell-depleted T cells, or PBMCs; the material itself was cDNA or gDNA.

TCRdb's table, derived via immunoSEQ multiplex PCR, lists solely in-frame clones and lacks some. The data contain tens of thousands of clones, 65% to 90% of them singletons. Germline V CDR1 and CDR2: SGHAT, FQNNGV. CDR3 length: 13 amino acids. Trimming shortened V by 2 bases and J by 4 bases, and 8 bases separated the two germline ends. The V gene is TRBV11-2, the J gene TRBJ1-2, with D uncertain. Sequencing was carried out using peripheral blood. This TCR was recovered from a man aged 55 to 70 with acute or convalescent COVID-19. The chain's CDR3 is CASSLSPGYGYTF. As DNA, the CDR3 is TGTGCCAGCAGCTTATCCCCCGGCTATGGCTACACCTTC.